There are a few counts of the clone carrying this TCR beta chain. The antigen is unknown. Amplification of TCR beta CDR3 regions used RNA as the template. First-round RT-PCR of the TCR CDR3 relied on the HTBI primer set. TCRdb processed the multiplex PCR reads anew with MiXCR; each CDR3 protein has one entry. The repertoire includes 600,000 to 800,000 distinct CDR3 sequences, about 35% of them detected once, and around 30% sits in the top ten. Newly diagnosed hyperthyroidism, duration under 2 months, in patients aged 18 to 65. PBMCs were sourced from approximately 9 ml fresh peripheral blood. This specimen belongs to a study of T cells in Graves' hyperthyroidism and ophthalmopathy. V was trimmed by 6 bases and J by 7 bases, leaving 25 bases between them. This CDR3 is 16 amino acids long. The V gene's germline CDR1 is MNHEY and CDR2 SVGAGI. The study, taken as a whole, reports: Blood held most thyroid clonotypes expanded above 0.001 frequency.

V and J are TRBV6-5 and TRBJ2-7, with D possibly matching TRBD2 (6 bases). Source material: blood. The clonotype was recovered from a woman aged 40 to 50 with Graves' hyperthyroidism. CDR3 sequence: CASSPRPYREMREQYF. CDR3 in DNA: TGTGCCAGCAGCCCACGACCCTACCGGGAGATGCGGGAGCAGTACTTC.